The subject of this entry is one T cell receptor beta chain. These data belong to a study of shared T cell receptors in the human thymus. The protocol was immunoSEQ multiplex PCR, while the TCRdb copy is restricted to in-frame clones and leaves out a portion. The sample yields 720,000 or so clones, roughly 88% seen once. The trim removed 0 bases at V and 5 bases at J, leaving 6 bases unmatched. The CDR3 totals 17 residues. Germline CDR1 and CDR2: MGHRA and YSYEKL. This same sample was also part of a study on human thymus T cells. From that study: Resections removed during corrective heart surgery provided the thymus tissue used. Thymic and blood repertoires appeared to carry a bias in their V and J gene usage. Unrelated individuals had highly overlapping thymic repertoires, as reported in related research.

The rearrangement uses TRBV4-1 and TRBJ2-1; 11 positions match TRBD2. The source of this sequence is a girl younger than two with a congenital heart defect. The source material was thymocytes. CDR3 amino acids: CASSQEGLAGGHNEQFF. CDR3 nucleotide sequence: TGCGCCAGCAGCCAAGAGGGATTAGCGGGGGGGCACAATGAGCAGTTCTTC.